This T cell receptor beta chain is drawn from a study of vaccination effects on CD4 cells after COVID-19. Study-wide results and caveats: Convalescent patients in the study were few, and early post-infection timepoints were absent.

The protocol was immunoSEQ multiplex PCR, while the TCRdb copy is restricted to in-frame clones and leaves out a portion. The table has about 37,000 clones, 66% seen once. About this clone itself: Its antigen is unknown.

The CDR3 runs to 13 residues. V gave up 2 bases and J gave up 4 bases; unmatched junction bases: 1. Looked up from germline, CDR1 is SNHLY and CDR2 is FYNNEI. Within the ViraFEST assay, antigen-specific CD4+ T cells underwent expansion with viral peptide pools prior to sequencing. It was after approximately 11 days of culture that CD4+ T cells were isolated. Nobody among the vaccine recipients had prior SARS-CoV-2 infection (nucleocapsid antibodies were negative). The sequence was collected from a human donor who received a COVID-19 vaccine. Sequences were derived from CD4+ T cells from PBMCs cultured with HCoV-OC43 spike peptides, sampled before COVID-19 vaccination. Subset indicated: HCoV-OC43 spike overlapping peptide pool stimulation. The chain has TRBV2 and TRBJ2-5, with 7 bases identical to TRBD1. The CDR3 loop is CASSEYRGETQYF. CDR3 DNA: TGTGCCAGCAGTGAATACAGGGGAGAGACCCAGTACTTC.